Presented here are 10 T cell receptor beta chains from one specimen sequenced in a study of CXCR3-negative and CXCR3-positive naive CD8 T cells. No antigen is known for these receptors. The authors made the TRB cDNA libraries by 5' RACE using UMI labels. Following a re-call of the 5' RACE reads, TCRdb has one entry per CDR3 protein and lacks DNA. This sample carries 5,000 to 6,500 distinct CDR3 sequences, with more than 1.4% going to the ten biggest clones. General study results and limits: Greater hydrophobicity was found in TRB CDR3s of CXCR3-positive naive cells than of CXCR3-negative naive cells.

Sequenced material: naive CXCR3+ CD8+ T cells from blood. Subset in this sample: CD45RO-CCR7+CD27+CD95- naive CD8+ T cells expressing CXCR3 (TNR3+). These TCRs come from a human donor in good health. Some clones in this sample may be carry-over from other donors' samples.

The chain joins TRBV7-6 to TRBJ2-2; TCRdb calls TRBD2, which cannot be checked without DNA. The CDR3 sequence is 14 residues long. The germline V gene encodes CDR1 SGHVS and CDR2 FNYEAQ. The CDR3 spells CASSLAAGSGELFF.

The chain combines TRBV5-1 with TRBJ2-3; TCRdb's D call, TRBD2, is unchecked because there is no DNA. Looked up from germline, CDR1 is SGHRS and CDR2 is YFSETQ. The CDR3 runs to 15 residues. The CDR3 is CASSLSGDGTDTQYF.

The chain carries TRBV13 and TRBJ2-3; absent DNA, TCRdb's TRBD1 call cannot be checked. This CDR3 has 18 amino acids. CDR1 PRHDT and CDR2 FYEKMQ come from the germline V gene (reference sequence). The CDR3 here is CASSPEPERGGYTDTQYF.

This clonotype counts as medium-sized (0.01 to 0.1%) by frequency. The chain is built from TRBV11-3 and TRBJ2-5. CDR1 SGHNT and CDR2 YENEEA come from the germline V gene. CDR3 length equals 13 residues. CDR3 amino acids: CASSLRLEETQYF.

This clonotype shows up as medium-sized by frequency. The chain combines TRBV13 with TRBJ2-1; absent DNA, TCRdb's TRBD2 call cannot be checked. Germline V gene data show CDR1 as PRHDT and CDR2 as FYEKMQ (reference sequence). The CDR3 covers 15 residues. CDR3 protein: CASSAGGGTYNEQFF. Full variable domain (outside the CDR3, taken from reference TRBV13 and TRBJ2-1): AAGVIQSPRHLIKEKRETATLKCYPIPRHDTVYWYQQGPGQDPQFLISFYEKMQSDKGSIPDRFSAQQFSDYHSELNMSSLELGDSALYFCASSAGGGTYNEQFFGPGTRLTVL.

The chain couples TRBV11-2 to TRBJ2-1; the TCRdb call, TRBD1, lacks DNA for checking. The V gene's germline CDR1 is SGHAT and CDR2 FQNNGV. This CDR3 region has 16 residues. CDR3 sequence reads: CASSLLLGDVEGEQFF.

This clonotype is classed as medium-sized by frequency. The J gene is TRBJ2-3, the V gene TRBV10-2; TCRdb indicates TRBD1, and absent DNA this call remains unverified. The CDR3 extends over 16 amino acids. Germline CDR1 WSHSY, CDR2 SAAADI. The CDR3 is CASSPWGEQGTDTQYF.

The chain recombines TRBV11-2 with TRBJ1-1; TCRdb picks TRBD1, but there is no DNA to check that call. Germline CDR1 SGHAT, CDR2 FQNNGV. The CDR3 covers 15 residues. CDR3 amino acids: CASSERPGHYTEAFF. Looking up the rest from reference TRBV11-2 and TRBJ1-1 gives the full variable domain: EAGVAQSPRYKIIEKRQSVAFWCNPISGHATLYWYQQILGQGPKLLIQFQNNGVVDDSQLPKDRFSAERLKGVDSTLKIQPAKLEDSAVYLCASSERPGHYTEAFFGQGTRLTVV.

The chain couples TRBV14 to TRBJ2-3; as DNA is missing, the TRBD1 call by TCRdb cannot be tested. CDR1 and CDR2 (germline): SGHDN, FVKESK. The CDR3 loop spans 17 amino acids. The CDR3: CASSQEEGRMDTDTQYF.

The chain recombines TRBV29-1 with TRBJ1-1; without DNA, the TCRdb call of TRBD1 cannot be checked. This CDR3 has 16 amino acids. Germline V gene lookup returns CDR1 SQVTM and CDR2 ANQGSEA. The CDR3 sequence is CSADEGTGLMNTEAFF.